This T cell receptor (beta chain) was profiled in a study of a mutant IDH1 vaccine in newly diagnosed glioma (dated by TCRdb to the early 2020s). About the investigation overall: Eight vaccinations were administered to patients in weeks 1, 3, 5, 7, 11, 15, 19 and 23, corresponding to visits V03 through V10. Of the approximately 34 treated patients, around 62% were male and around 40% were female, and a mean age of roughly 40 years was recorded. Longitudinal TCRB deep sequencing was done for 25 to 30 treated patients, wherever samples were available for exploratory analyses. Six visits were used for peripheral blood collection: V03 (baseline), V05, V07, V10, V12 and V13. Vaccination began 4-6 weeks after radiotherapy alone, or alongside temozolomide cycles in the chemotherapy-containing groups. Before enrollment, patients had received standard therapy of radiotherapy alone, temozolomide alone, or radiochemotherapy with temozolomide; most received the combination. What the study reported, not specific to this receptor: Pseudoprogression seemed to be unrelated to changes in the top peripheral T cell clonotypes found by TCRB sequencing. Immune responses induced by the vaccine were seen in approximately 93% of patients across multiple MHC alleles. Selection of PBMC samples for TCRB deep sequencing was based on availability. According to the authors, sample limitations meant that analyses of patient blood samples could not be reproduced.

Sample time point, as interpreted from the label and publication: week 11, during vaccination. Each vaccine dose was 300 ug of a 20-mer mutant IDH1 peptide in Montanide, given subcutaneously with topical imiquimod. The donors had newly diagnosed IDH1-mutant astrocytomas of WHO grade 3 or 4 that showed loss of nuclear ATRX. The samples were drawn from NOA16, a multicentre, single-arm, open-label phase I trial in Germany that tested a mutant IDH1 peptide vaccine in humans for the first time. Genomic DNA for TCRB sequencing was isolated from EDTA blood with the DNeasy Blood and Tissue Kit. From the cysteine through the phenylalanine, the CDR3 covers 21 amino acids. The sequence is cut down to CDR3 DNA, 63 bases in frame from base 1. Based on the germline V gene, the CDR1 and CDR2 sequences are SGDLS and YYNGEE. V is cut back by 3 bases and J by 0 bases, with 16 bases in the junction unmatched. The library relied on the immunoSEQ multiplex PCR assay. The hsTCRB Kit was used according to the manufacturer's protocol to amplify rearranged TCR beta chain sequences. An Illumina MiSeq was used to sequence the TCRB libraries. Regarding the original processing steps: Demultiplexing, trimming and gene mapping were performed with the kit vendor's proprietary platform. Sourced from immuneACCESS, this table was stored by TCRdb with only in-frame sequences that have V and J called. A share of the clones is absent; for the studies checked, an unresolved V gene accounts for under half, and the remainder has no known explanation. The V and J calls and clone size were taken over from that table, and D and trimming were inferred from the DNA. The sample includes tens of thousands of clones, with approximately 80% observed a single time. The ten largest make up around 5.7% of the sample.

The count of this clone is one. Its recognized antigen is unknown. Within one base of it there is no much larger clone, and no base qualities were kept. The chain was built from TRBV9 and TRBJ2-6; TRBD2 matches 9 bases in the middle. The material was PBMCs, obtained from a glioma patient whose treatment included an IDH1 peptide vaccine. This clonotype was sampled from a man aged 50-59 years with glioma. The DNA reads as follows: TGTGCCAGCAGCGCAATTCAATCCCGGACTAGCGCCCACTCTGGGGCCAACGTCCTGACTTTC. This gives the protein CASSAIQSRTSAHSGANVLTF.